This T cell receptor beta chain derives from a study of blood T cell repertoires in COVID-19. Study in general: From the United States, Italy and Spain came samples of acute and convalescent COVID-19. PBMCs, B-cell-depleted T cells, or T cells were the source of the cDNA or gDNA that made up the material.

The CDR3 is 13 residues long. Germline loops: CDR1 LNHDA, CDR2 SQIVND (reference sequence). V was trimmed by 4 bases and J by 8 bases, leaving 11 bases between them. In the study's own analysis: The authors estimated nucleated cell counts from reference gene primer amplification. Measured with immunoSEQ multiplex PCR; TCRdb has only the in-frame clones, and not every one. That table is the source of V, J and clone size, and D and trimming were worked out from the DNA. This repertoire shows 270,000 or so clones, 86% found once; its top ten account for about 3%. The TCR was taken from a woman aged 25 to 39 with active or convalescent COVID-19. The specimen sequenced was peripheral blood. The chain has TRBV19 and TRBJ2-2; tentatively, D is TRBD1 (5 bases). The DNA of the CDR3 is TGTGCCAGTAGTAGTCAGGGATCTGGGGAGCTGTTTTTT. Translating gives CASSSQGSGELFF.